This T cell receptor beta chain is from a study of vaccination effects on CD4 cells after COVID-19. Study-wide background: Each participant was administered two doses of either the BNT162b2 or the mRNA-1273 vaccine. Study results and caveats: Long after vaccination, the clones induced by infection and by vaccine shrank markedly in size. A shortage of convalescent patients and an absence of early post-infection timepoints characterized the study.

Before sequencing, viral peptide pools were used by the ViraFEST assay to expand antigen-specific CD4+ T cells. Following 10 days of culture, CD4+ T cells were isolated. The infection with SARS-CoV-2 (confirmed by PCR) occurred in this person between March and December 2020. Serving as the negative control culture was a pool of HIV-1 Nef peptides. Sequencing was performed with immunoSEQ multiplex PCR; in TCRdb, only in-frame clones are kept and a portion is missing. Counted here are 55,000 to 90,000 clones, over 60% occurring once; the ten biggest clones make up around 4.6%. On this clone: What it binds is unknown.

The receptor was derived from a human donor who had a prior SARS-CoV-2 infection. Sequenced here: CD4+ T cells from PBMCs cultured with HIV peptides, sampled before COVID-19 vaccination. The subset is: HIV-1 Nef peptide pool negative control/reference culture.

CDR3 region: CASSVRQGGAGANVLTF. The CDR3, as DNA: TGTGCCAGCTCAGTGCGACAGGGAGGTGCTGGGGCCAACGTCCTGACTTTC. The rearrangement uses TRBV18 and TRBJ2-6; possible D gene TRBD1, 7 bases. The germline V and J ends were trimmed by 5 bases and 2 bases, with 16 bases remaining between them. Germline CDR1 KGHSH, CDR2 LQKENI. This CDR3 is built from 17 residues.